Detailed here is one T cell receptor beta chain. The target antigen is unknown. These data are taken from a study of cytomegalovirus exposure and HLA in healthy donors. Study-level points and caveats: Subsequent analysis of the roughly 120 validation repertoires found a tendency for first-cohort TCR clusters to co-occur. Among the CMV-associated chains, a few were confirmed in vitro as specific for CMV antigens. TCR beta chains numbering 164 were designated cytomegalovirus-associated.

Sequencing used immunoSEQ multiplex PCR; TCRdb keeps in-frame clones, though not all of them. The sample carries under 200,000 clones, about 90% recorded once. Trimming took off 0 bases at V and 5 bases at J, with 8 bases between the two ends. Germline CDR1 reads SGDLS; CDR2 reads YYNGEE. The CDR3 totals 13 residues. The donors were part of the validation cohort, which consisted of over a hundred subjects and was separate from the first cohort of 666 subjects. The sample taken for sequencing was PBMCs. The TCR comes from a woman under 30 in good health and CMV-seropositive. V gene TRBV9 combines with J gene TRBJ2-5; a weak D match, TRBD1 (5 bases). CDR3 amino acids: CASSVGGWETQYF. DNA for the CDR3: TGTGCCAGCAGCGTAGGGGGCTGGGAGACCCAGTACTTC.